This section outlines one T cell receptor (beta chain) sequence together with its context. The method was immunoSEQ multiplex PCR; TCRdb's version includes in-frame clones alone and lacks a portion of them. The sample has fewer than 200,000 clones; roughly 88% are singletons. The source of the sample is a study of blood T cell repertoires in COVID-19. On the study more broadly: The United States, Italy and Spain were the sources of the acute and convalescent COVID-19 samples.

There are 13 residues in the CDR3. Per germline, CDR1 MDHEN and CDR2 SYDVKM. Deletions cut 6 bases from V and 11 bases from J, with 19 bases between. The chain employs TRBV28 and TRBJ1-1; a weak D match, TRBD1 (6 bases). Sequencing was performed on PBMCs or T cells enriched from blood (not recorded which). This clonotype originated in a woman in her late teens or twenties who had recovered from COVID-19. The CDR3 spells CASSPDRLPRAFF. The CDR3, as DNA: TGTGCCAGCAGCCCTGACAGGCTCCCCCGGGCTTTCTTT.